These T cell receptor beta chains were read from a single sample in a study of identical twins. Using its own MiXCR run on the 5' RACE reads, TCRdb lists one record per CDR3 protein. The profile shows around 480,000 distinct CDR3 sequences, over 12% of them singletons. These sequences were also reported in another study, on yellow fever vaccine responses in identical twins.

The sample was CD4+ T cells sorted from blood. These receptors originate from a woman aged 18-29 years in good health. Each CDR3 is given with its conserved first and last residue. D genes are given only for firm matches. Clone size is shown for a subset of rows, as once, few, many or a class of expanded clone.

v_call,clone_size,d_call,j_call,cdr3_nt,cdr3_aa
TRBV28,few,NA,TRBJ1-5,TGTGCCAGCAGTACCTACTCGGGCTTCAATCAGCCCCAGCATTTT,CASSTYSGFNQPQHF
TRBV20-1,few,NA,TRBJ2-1,TGCAGTGCCCCTCGTGGAGGCTCGGGGTCCTACAATGAGCAGTTCTTC,CSAPRGGSGSYNEQFF
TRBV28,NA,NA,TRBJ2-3,TGTGCCAGCAGCGGCGGACAAAAGAATACGCAGTATTTT,CASSGGQKNTQYF
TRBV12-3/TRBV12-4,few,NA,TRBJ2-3,TGTGCCAGCACCACGGCCTGGGGAACTAGGTCCGGGGATACGCAGTATTTT,CASTTAWGTRSGDTQYF
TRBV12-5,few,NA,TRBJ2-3,TGTGCTAGTGGTTTTGTAACAGGACCTAGCACAGATACGCAGTATTTT,CASGFVTGPSTDTQYF
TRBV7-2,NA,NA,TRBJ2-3,TGTGCCAGCAGCCGAACCCCGACGTATATGGGGGATACGCAGTATTTT,CASSRTPTYMGDTQYF
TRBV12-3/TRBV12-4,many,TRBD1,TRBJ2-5,TGTGCCAGCAGGACCGGGACAGGGAGGGACCAGTACTTC,CASRTGTGRDQYF
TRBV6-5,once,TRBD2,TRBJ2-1,TGTGCCAGCAGTTTCACAACTAGCGGGAGGAGTGAGCAGTTCTTC,CASSFTTSGRSEQFF
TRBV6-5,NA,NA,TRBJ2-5,TGTGCCAGCAGTTACAGGGGTATGGGAGGTGTGGAGACCCAGTACTTC,CASSYRGMGGVETQYF
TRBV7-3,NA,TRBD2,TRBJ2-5,TGTGCCAGCAGCACGACGCGGGAGATCCAGTACTTC,CASSTTREIQYF
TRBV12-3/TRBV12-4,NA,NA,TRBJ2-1,TGTGCCAGCAGTTTAGACGCGGACTCCTACAATGAGCAGTTCTTC,CASSLDADSYNEQFF
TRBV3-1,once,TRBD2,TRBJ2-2,TGTGCCAGCAGCCAAGGACTAGCGGGAGGCTTGGACACCGGGGAGCTGTTTTTT,CASSQGLAGGLDTGELFF
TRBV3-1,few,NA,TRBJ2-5,TGTGCCAGCAACCAACGTGGCCTCGGGGGAGAGACCCAGTACTTC,CASNQRGLGGETQYF
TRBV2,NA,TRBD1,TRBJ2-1,TGTGCCAGCAACGCTCAGGGGGCTGAGCAGTTCTTC,CASNAQGAEQFF
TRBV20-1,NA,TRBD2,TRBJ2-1,TGCAGTGCTAGAGGCCAGGGAGGGACTAGCGGTTACAATGAGCAGTTCTTC,CSARGQGGTSGYNEQFF
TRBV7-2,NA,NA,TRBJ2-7,TGTGCCAGCAGCTGGACCCCCGGGGTTGGCGAGCAGTACTTC,CASSWTPGVGEQYF
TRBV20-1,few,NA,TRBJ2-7,TGCAGTGCTAGTAGAGGGGGCGAGCAGTACTTC,CSASRGGEQYF
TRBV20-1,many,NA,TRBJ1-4,TGCAGTGCTGGACCGGACGGGAGCGATGAAAAACTGTTTTTT,CSAGPDGSDEKLFF
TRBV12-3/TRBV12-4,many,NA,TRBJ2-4,TGTGCCAGCGCCATCTTCGTCGGGCAAGGGGCCAAAAACATTCAGTACTTC,CASAIFVGQGAKNIQYF
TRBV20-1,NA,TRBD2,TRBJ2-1,TGCAGTGCTAGATCGACTAGCTCCTCGTTTTTTGAGCAGTTCTTC,CSARSTSSSFFEQFF
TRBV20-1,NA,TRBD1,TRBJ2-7,TGCAGTGCTCAACCGACAGGGGGCCCCACCTACGAGCAGTACTTC,CSAQPTGGPTYEQYF
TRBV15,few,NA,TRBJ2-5,TGTGCCACCAGCAGAGGTGGGAGTGGTGGAGAGACCCAGTACTTC,CATSRGGSGGETQYF
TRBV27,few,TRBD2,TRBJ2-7,TGTGCCAGCAGTTTTAGCAGCGGGAGAACCTACGAGCAGTACTTC,CASSFSSGRTYEQYF
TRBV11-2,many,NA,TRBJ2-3,TGTGCCAGCAGCTATAGCGGATACAGCACAGATACGCAGTATTTT,CASSYSGYSTDTQYF
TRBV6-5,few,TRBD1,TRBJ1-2,TGTGCCAGCAGTTCCCCGGGACAGCTTTATGGCTACACCTTC,CASSSPGQLYGYTF
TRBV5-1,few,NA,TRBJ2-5,TGCGCCAGCAGCTTGGGCGGGGTGCATTTTCAAGAGACCCAGTACTTC,CASSLGGVHFQETQYF
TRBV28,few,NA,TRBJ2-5,TGTGCCAGCAGTTTACCCTCTAGGGGAGAACGTCCCCAGTACTTC,CASSLPSRGERPQYF
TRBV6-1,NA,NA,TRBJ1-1,TGTGCCAGCAGGTCGCCGGGGCCCATGAACACTGAAGCTTTCTTT,CASRSPGPMNTEAFF
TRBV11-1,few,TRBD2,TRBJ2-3,TGTGCCAGCAGCTTAGTAGGGAAAGGACTAGCGGGAGTCCGGGATACGCAGTATTTT,CASSLVGKGLAGVRDTQYF
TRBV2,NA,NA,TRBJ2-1,TGTGCCAGCATGGAGTTTCCCTCCCAGATCGATGAGCAGTTCTTC,CASMEFPSQIDEQFF
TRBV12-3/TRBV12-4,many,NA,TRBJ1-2,TGTGCCAGCAGTTTGCGGGGGGCGAGCTATGGCTACACCTTC,CASSLRGASYGYTF
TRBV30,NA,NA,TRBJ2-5,TGTGCCTGGAGTCCACCCTCAGAGACCCAGTACTTC,CAWSPPSETQYF
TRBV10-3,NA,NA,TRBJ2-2,TGTGCCATCAGTGAAGGGCCTAACACCGGGGAGCTGTTTTTT,CAISEGPNTGELFF
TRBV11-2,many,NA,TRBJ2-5,TGTGCCAGCAGCTTAGATCTAGGGGGGCAGTACTTC,CASSLDLGGQYF
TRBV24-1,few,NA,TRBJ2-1,TGTGCCACCAGTGATTTGGCCAGGGACTACAATGAGCAGTTCTTC,CATSDLARDYNEQFF
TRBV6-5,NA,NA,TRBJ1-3,TGTGCCAGCAGTTATGCCCAGTCACCGGGGGTTGGAGGAAACACCATATATTTT,CASSYAQSPGVGGNTIYF
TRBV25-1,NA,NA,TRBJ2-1,TGTGCCAGCAGTGTCCCCAACTCGGTGGGTCCCCCTCAGAGCCCCTCCTACAATGAGCAGTTCTTC,CASSVPNSVGPPQSPSYNEQFF
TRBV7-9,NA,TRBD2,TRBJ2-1,TGTGCCAGCAGCTTATGGGGCCGGACTAGCGGGACAGATGAGCAGTTCTTC,CASSLWGRTSGTDEQFF
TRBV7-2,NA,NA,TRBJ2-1,TGTGCCAGCAGGGCGGCCGGGACATACAATGAGCAGTTCTTC,CASRAAGTYNEQFF
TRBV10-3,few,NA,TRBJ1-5,TGTGCCATCGGGACCGCAGGCGATCAGCCCCAGCATTTT,CAIGTAGDQPQHF
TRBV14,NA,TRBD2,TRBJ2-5,TGTGCCAGCAGCCAAGATTTTTTGTCGGGAGGAATTAACCAAGAGACCCAGTACTTC,CASSQDFLSGGINQETQYF
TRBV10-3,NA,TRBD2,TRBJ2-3,TGTGCCATCAGTGACCAAGGACTAGCGGGCCGCACAGATACGCAGTATTTT,CAISDQGLAGRTDTQYF
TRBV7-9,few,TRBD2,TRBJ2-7,TGTGCCAGCAGCTCTCGCGGGAGCTCCTACGAGCAGTACTTC,CASSSRGSSYEQYF
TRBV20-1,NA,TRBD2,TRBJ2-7,TGCAGTGCTAGAGAAGGCACTAGCGGGAGTAGAGAGCAGTACTTC,CSAREGTSGSREQYF
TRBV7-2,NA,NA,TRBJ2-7,TGTGCCAGCAGCTATTTACCCTATTACGAGCAGTACTTC,CASSYLPYYEQYF
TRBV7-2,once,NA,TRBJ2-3,TGTGCCAGCAGCTTAATGCGGGTAGTCACAGATACGCAGTATTTT,CASSLMRVVTDTQYF
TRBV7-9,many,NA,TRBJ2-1,TGTGCCAGCAGCATGACAAGGGTTAATGAGCAGTTCTTC,CASSMTRVNEQFF
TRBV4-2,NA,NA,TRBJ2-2,TGTGCCAGCAGCCAAGTTAGTGGCGGGAACACCGGGGAGCTGTTTTTT,CASSQVSGGNTGELFF
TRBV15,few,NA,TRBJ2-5,TGTGCCACCAGCAGATGGAGGGGACAAGAGACCCAGTACTTC,CATSRWRGQETQYF
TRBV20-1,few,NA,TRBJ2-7,TGCAGTGCTAGAACGGATGGGCTGGGGGCGGGTTACGAGCAGTACTTC,CSARTDGLGAGYEQYF
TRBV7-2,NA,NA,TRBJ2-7,TGTGCCAGCAGTCCCGTGTTGGGGCCCCTCGAGCAGTACTTC,CASSPVLGPLEQYF
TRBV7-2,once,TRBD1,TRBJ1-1,TGTGCCAGCAGCCGGGACAGGGGGCGTTTTGGCACTGAAGCTTTCTTT,CASSRDRGRFGTEAFF
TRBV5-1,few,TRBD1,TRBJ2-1,TGCGCCAGCAGCAGAGGGGACAGGGGGATATGGGAGCAGTTCTTC,CASSRGDRGIWEQFF
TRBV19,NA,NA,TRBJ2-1,TGTGCCAGTAGTATATTTCGGAAGACGTCAGCCTCCTACAATGAGCAGTTCTTC,CASSIFRKTSASYNEQFF